The present TCR beta chain was sequenced within a study of PD-L1 blockade in urothelial cancer. On the study more broadly: The patients' atezolizumab therapy, 1,200 mg intravenously every 3 weeks, started in the mid-2010s.

Libraries were prepared by immunoSEQ multiplex PCR; TCRdb keeps only in-frame clonotypes and omits some of them. The sample includes 60,000 to 80,000 clones, 88% seen only once; the top ten take about 10%. Regarding time point: peripheral blood 6 weeks after treatment start. All patients handed over anywhere from 1 to 8 samples, pretreatment and on-treatment. Germline V gene lookup returns CDR1 SNHLY and CDR2 FYNNEI. After removal of 6 bases from V and 5 bases from J, the junction contained 16 bases not matched to a gene. This CDR3 is 16 amino acids long. This chain links TRBV2 with TRBJ2-7, with 7 bases fitting TRBD1. Sequenced material: PBMCs, taken around atezolizumab (anti-PD-L1) treatment. The sequence was obtained from a man aged 60 to 69 with urothelial cancer. The CDR3 nucleotides read TGTGCCAGCAGCGATAGGGACAGAACTCCTATCCACGAGCAGTACTTC. This translates into CASSDRDRTPIHEQYF.